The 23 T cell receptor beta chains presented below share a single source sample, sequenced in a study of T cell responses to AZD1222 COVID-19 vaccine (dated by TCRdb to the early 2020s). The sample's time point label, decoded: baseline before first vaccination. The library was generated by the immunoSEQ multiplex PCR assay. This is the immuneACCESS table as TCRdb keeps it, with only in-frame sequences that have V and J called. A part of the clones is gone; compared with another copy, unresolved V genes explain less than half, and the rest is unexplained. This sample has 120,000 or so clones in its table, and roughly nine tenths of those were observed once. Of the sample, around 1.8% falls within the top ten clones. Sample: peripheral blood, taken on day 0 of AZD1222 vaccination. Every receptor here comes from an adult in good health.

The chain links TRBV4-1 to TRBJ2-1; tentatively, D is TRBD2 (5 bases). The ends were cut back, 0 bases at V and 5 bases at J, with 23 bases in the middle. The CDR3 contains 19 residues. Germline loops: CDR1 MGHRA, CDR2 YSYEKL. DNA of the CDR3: TGCGCCAGCAGCCAAGACTTGGAGGATAGCAGCTATAGAGACAATGAGCAGTTCTTC. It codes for CASSQDLEDSSYRDNEQFF.

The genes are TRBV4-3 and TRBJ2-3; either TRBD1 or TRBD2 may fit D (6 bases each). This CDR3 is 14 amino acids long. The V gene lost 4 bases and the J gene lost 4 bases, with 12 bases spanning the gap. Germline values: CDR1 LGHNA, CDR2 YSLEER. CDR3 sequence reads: CASSRGTPADTQYF. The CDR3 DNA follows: TGCGCCAGCAGCCGCGGGACACCCGCAGATACGCAGTATTTT.

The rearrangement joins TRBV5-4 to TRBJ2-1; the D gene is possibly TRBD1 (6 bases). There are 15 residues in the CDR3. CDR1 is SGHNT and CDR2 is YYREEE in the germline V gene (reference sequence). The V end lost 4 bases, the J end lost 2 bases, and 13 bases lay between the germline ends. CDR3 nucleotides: TGTGCCAGCAGCCCCGGGACACTAACCTACAATGAGCAGTTCTTC. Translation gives CASSPGTLTYNEQFF.

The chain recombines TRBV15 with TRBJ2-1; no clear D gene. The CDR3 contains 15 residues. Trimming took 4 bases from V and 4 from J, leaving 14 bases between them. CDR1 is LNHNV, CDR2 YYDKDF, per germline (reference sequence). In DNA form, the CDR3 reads TGTGCCACCAGCACCAACCCGAGCCCTTACAATGAGCAGTTCTTC. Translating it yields CATSTNPSPYNEQFF.

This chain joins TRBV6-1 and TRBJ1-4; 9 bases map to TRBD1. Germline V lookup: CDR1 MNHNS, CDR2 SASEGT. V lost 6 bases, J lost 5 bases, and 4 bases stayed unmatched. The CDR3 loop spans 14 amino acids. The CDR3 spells CASSTGTGNEKLFF. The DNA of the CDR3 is TGTGCCAGCAGCACCGGGACAGGGAATGAAAAACTGTTTTTT.

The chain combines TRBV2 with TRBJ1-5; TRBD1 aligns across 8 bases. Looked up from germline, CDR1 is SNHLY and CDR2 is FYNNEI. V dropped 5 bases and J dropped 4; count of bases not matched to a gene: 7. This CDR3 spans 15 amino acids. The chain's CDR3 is CASSQQGVLNQPQHF. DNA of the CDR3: TGTGCCAGCAGTCAACAGGGGGTCCTTAATCAGCCCCAGCATTTT.

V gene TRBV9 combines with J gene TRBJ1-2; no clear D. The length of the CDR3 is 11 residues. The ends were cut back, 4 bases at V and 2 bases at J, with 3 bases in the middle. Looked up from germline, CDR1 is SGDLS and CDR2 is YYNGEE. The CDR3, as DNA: TGTGCCAGCAGCCGGAACTATGGCTACACCTTC. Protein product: CASSRNYGYTF.

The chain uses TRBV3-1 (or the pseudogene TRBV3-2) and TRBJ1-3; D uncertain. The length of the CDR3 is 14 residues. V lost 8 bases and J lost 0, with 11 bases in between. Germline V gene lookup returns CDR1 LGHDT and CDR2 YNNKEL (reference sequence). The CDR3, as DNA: TGTGCCAGCGGCAAGGTAACCTCTGGAAACACCATATATTTT. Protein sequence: CASGKVTSGNTIYF.

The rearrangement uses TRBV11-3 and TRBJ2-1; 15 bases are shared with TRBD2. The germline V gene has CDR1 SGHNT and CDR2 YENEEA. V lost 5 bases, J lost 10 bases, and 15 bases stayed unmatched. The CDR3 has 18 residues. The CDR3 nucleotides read TGTGCCAGCAGCACACCCTCCGGGACTAGCGGGAGGCCGACCGAGCAGTTCTTC. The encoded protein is CASSTPSGTSGRPTEQFF. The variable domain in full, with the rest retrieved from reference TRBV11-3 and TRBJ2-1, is EAGVVQSPRYKIIEKKQPVAFWCNPISGHNTLYWYLQNLGQGPELLIRYENEEAVDDSQLPKDRFSAERLKGVDSTLKIQPAELGDSAVYLCASSTPSGTSGRPTEQFFGPGTRLTVL.

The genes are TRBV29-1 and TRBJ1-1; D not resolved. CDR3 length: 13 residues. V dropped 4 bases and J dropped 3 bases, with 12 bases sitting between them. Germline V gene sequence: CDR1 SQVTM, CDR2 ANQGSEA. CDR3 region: CSVAPQQDTEAFF. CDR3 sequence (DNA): TGCAGCGTTGCCCCCCAACAAGACACTGAAGCTTTCTTT.

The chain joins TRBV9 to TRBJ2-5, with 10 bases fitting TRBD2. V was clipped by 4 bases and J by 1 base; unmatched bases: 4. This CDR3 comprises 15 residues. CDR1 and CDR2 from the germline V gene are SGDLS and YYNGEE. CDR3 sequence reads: CASSLSSGGQETQYF. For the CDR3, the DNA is TGTGCCAGCAGCCTGTCTAGCGGGGGCCAAGAGACCCAGTACTTC.

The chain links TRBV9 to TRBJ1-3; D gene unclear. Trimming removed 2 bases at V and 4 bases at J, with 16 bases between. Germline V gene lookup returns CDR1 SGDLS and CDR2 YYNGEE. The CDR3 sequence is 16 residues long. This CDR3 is CASSVYRNLGGNTIYF. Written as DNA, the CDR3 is TGTGCCAGCAGCGTCTACCGGAACCTGGGAGGAAACACCATATATTTT. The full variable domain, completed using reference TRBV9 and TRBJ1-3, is DSGVTQTPKHLITATGQRVTLRCSPRSGDLSVYWYQQSLDQGLQFLIQYYNGEERAKGNILERFSAQQFPDLHSELNLSSLELGDSALYFCASSVYRNLGGNTIYFGEGSWLTVV.

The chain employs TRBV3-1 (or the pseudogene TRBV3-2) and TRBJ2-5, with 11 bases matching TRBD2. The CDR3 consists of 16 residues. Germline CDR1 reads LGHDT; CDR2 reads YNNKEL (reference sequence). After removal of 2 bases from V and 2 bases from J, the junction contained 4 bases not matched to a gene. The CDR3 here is CASSQFLAGGQETQYF. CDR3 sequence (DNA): TGTGCCAGCAGCCAATTCCTAGCGGGGGGTCAAGAGACCCAGTACTTC.

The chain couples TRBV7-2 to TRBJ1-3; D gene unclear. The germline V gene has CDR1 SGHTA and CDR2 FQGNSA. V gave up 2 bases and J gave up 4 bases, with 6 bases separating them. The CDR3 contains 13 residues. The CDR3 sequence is CASSLSGGNTIYF. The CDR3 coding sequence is TGTGCCAGCAGCTTATCCGGAGGAAACACCATATATTTT.

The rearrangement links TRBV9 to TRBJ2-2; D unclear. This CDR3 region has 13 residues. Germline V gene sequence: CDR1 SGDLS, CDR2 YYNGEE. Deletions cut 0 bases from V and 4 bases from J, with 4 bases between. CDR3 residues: CASSVDSTGELFF. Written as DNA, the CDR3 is TGTGCCAGCAGCGTAGACAGCACCGGGGAGCTGTTTTTT.

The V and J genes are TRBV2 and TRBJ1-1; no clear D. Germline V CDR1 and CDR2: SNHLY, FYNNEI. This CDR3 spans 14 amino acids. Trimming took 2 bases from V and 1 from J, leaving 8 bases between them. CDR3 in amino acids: CASSESMANTEAFF. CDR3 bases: TGTGCCAGCAGTGAATCGATGGCGAACACTGAAGCTTTCTTT.

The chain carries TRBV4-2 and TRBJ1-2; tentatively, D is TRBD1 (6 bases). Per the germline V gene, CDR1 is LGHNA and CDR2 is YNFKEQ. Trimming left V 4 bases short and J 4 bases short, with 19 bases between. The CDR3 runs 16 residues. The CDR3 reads CASSPTHWGAGYGYTF. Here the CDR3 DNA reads TGTGCCAGCAGCCCAACCCACTGGGGGGCCGGCTATGGCTACACCTTC.

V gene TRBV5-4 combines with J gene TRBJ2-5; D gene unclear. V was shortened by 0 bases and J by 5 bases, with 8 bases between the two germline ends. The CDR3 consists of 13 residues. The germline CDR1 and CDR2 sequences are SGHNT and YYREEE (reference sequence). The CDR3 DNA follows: TGTGCCAGCAGCTTGGAGGGCCGGGAGACCCAGTACTTC. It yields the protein CASSLEGRETQYF.

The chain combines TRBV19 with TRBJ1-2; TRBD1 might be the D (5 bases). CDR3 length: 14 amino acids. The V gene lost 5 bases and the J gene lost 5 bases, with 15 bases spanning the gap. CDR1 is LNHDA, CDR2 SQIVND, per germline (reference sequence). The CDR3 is CASSAITGGYGYTF. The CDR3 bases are TGTGCCAGTAGTGCCATAACTGGGGGGTATGGCTACACCTTC.

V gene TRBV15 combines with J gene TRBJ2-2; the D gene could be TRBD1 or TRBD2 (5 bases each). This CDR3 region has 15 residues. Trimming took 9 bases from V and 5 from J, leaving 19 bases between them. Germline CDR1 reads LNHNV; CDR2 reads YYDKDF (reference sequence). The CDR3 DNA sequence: TGTGCCACACTTAGGGACCCCTTGGCTACCGGGGAGCTGTTTTTT. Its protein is CATLRDPLATGELFF.

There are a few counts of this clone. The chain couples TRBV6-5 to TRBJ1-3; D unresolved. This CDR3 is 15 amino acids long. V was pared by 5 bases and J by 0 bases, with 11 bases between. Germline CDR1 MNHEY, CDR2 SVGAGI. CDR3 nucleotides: TGTGCCAGCAGTCCTACTGATAGCTCTGGAAACACCATATATTTT. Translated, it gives CASSPTDSSGNTIYF.

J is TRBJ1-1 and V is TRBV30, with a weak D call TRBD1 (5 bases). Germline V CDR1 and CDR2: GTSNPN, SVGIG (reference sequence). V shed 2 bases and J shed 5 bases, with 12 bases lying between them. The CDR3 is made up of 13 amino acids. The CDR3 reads CAWSWGGMTEAFF. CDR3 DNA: TGTGCCTGGAGTTGGGGGGGGATGACTGAAGCTTTCTTT.

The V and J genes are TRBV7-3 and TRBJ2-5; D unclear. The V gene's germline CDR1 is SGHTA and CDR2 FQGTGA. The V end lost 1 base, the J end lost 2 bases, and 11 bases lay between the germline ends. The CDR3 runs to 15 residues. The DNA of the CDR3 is TGTGCCAGCAGCTTAATCCCCAGCAGACAAGAGACCCAGTACTTC. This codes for CASSLIPSRQETQYF. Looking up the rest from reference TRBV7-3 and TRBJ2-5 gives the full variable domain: GAGVSQTPSNKVTEKGKYVELRCDPISGHTALYWYRQSLGQGPEFLIYFQGTGAADDSGLPNDRFFAVRPEGSVSTLKIQRTERGDSAVYLCASSLIPSRQETQYFGPGTRLLVL.